The 7 T cell receptor beta chains listed next were all sequenced from one sample in a study of T cells after somatic rescue of genetic block. TCRdb keeps only in-frame clones here, not all; method: immunoSEQ multiplex PCR. The repertoire consists of roughly 58,000 clones, with roughly 96% occurring once and the leading ten covering approximately 0.075%. The sample taken for sequencing was peripheral blood mononuclear cells (PBMCs). The origin of the receptors is a child less than two years old.

For the CDR3, the DNA is TGTGCCAGTAGTATCAGAGGCGAGCAGTTCTTC. Translated: CASSIRGEQFF. The chain combines TRBV19 with TRBJ2-1, with D unclear. The CDR3 covers 11 residues. V was shortened by 3 bases and J by 10 bases, with 7 bases between the two germline ends. From germline, CDR1 is LNHDA and CDR2 SQIVND (reference sequence).

This chain uses TRBV7-2 with TRBJ2-1, with 7 bases matching TRBD2. The CDR3 loop spans 13 amino acids. After removal of 5 bases from V and 8 bases from J, the junction contained 6 bases not matched to a gene. The germline gives CDR1 SGHTA, CDR2 FQGNSA. The CDR3 nucleotides read TGTGCCAGCAGCCCCCTTGCGGGGGATGAGCAGTTCTTC. Translated: CASSPLAGDEQFF.

The CDR3 DNA sequence: TGTGCCAGCAGTGAACAGGGCAATCAGCCCCAGCATTTT. This translates into CASSEQGNQPQHF. The V gene is TRBV6-1, the J gene TRBJ1-5; D remains unclear. V was trimmed by 2 bases and J by 2 bases, leaving 4 bases between them. This CDR3 is 13 amino acids long. Germline CDR1 MNHNS, CDR2 SASEGT.

V is TRBV5-6 and J is TRBJ2-1, with a weak D call TRBD2 (7 bases). With 4 bases removed from V and 5 bases from J, the gap between germline ends came to 16 bases. The CDR3 runs 15 residues. Germline V lookup: CDR1 SGHDT, CDR2 YYEEEE. CDR3 coding DNA: TGTGCCAGCAGCCTGCTGGGAGGGGGAAACAATGAGCAGTTCTTC. Translated, it gives CASSLLGGGNNEQFF.

The chain carries TRBV6-1 and TRBJ1-4; TRBD1 matches 7 bases. The CDR3 loop spans 14 amino acids. Germline loops: CDR1 MNHNS, CDR2 SASEGT. V lost 5 bases to trimming and J lost 3 bases; unmatched junction nucleotides: 3. The CDR3 sequence: CASSPTGPNEKLFF. The CDR3 coding sequence is TGTGCCAGCAGTCCGACAGGGCCTAATGAAAAACTGTTTTTT.

This chain uses TRBV4-2 with TRBJ1-5, with 7 bases lining up with TRBD1. This CDR3 contains 13 residues. The V gene end was trimmed by 1 base and the J gene end by 6 bases; junction bases not matched to a gene: 0. The germline V gene encodes CDR1 LGHNA and CDR2 YNFKEQ. The CDR3 region has the DNA TGTGCCAGCAGCCAAGGACAGGGTCAGCCCCAGCATTTT. This codes for CASSQGQGQPQHF.

The genes are TRBV6-6 and TRBJ2-5; weak D call: TRBD2 (6 bases). The DNA matches TRBJ2-7 better at its end, which makes the J call doubtful. There are 16 residues in the CDR3. The germline V gene encodes CDR1 MNHNY and CDR2 SVGAGI (reference sequence). CDR3 bases: TGTGCCAGCAGTAAACCAAGCGGGCACCTCTCCTACGAGCAGTACTTC. Translating it yields CASSKPSGHLSYEQYF.